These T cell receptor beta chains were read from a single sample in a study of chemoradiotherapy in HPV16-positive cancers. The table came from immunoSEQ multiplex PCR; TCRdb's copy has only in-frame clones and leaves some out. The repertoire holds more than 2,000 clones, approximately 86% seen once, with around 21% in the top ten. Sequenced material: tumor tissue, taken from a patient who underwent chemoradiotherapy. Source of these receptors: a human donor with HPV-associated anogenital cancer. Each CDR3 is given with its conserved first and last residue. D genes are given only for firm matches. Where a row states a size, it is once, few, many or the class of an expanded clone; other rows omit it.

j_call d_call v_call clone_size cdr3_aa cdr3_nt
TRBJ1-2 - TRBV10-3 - CAISESGRNYGYTF TGTGCCATCAGTGAGTCGGGGAGAAACTATGGCTACACCTTC
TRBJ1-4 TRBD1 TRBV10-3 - CAISEGVNRGSEKLFF TGTGCCATCAGTGAGGGGGTAAACAGGGGGAGCGAAAAACTGTTTTTT
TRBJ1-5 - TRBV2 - CASSAGSKPQHF TGTGCCAGCAGCGCGGGTTCGAAGCCCCAGCATTTT
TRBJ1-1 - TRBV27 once CASSDPQTQGQGEAFF TGTGCCAGCAGTGACCCTCAGACTCAAGGGCAAGGGGAAGCTTTCTTT
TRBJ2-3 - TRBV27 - CASSPLTGPSTDTQYF TGTGCCAGCAGTCCCCTGACAGGTCCAAGCACAGATACGCAGTATTTT
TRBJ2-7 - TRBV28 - CASSADTSYEQYF TGTGCCAGCAGTGCGGACACGTCCTACGAGCAGTACTTC
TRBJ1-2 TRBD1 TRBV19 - CASSPGTGIGGYTF TGTGCCAGTAGTCCAGGGACAGGGATAGGTGGCTACACCTTC
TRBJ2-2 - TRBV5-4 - CASSLWDTGELFF TGTGCCAGCAGCTTGTGGGACACCGGGGAGCTGTTTTTT
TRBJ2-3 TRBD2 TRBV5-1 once CASSPVGGRTDTQYF TGCGCCAGCAGCCCTGTCGGGGGGAGGACAGATACGCAGTATTTT
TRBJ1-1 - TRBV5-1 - CASSLGDTNTEAFF TGCGCCAGCAGCTTGGGGGACACCAACACTGAAGCTTTCTTT
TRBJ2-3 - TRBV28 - CASSPGWTQYF TGTGCCAGCAGTCCTGGGTGGACGCAGTATTTT
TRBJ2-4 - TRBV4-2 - CASSHQTGSEIGNPKNIQYF TGTGCCAGCAGCCACCAAACCGGCAGCGAAATAGGAAATCCCAAAAACATTCAGTACTTC
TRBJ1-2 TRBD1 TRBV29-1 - CSVFRDSNYGYTF TGCAGCGTTTTCCGGGACAGTAACTATGGCTACACCTTC
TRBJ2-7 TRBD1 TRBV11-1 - CASSGTGGDEQYF TGTGCCAGTTCAGGGACAGGGGGCGACGAGCAGTACTTC
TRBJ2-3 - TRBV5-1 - CASSLRPDPDTQYF TGCGCCAGCAGCCTTAGACCAGACCCAGATACGCAGTATTTT
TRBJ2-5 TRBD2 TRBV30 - CAWSVGVSGGAETQYF TGTGCCTGGAGTGTAGGGGTTAGCGGGGGGGCGGAGACCCAGTACTTC
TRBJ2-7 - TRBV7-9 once CASSSGGRLYEQYF TGTGCCAGCAGCTCCGGTGGCAGACTCTACGAGCAGTACTTC
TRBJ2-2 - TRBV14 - CASSQGSGNTGELFF TGTGCCAGCAGCCAAGGGTCAGGGAACACCGGGGAGCTGTTTTTT
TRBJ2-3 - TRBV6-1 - CASRIGQSTDTQYF TGTGCCAGCAGAATTGGACAGAGCACAGATACGCAGTATTTT
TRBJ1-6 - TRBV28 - CATWGGLSAYNSPLHF TGTGCCACCTGGGGTGGGTTGTCAGCTTATAATTCACCCCTCCACTTT
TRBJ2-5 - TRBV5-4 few CASRQGIETQYF TGTGCCAGCAGACAGGGAATCGAGACCCAGTACTTC
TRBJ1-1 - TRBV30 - CAWSVPPRHRLGTEAFF TGTGCCTGGAGTGTACCCCCCAGACACCGGTTAGGAACTGAAGCTTTCTTT
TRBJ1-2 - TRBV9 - CASSVEPGANYGYTF TGTGCCAGCAGCGTAGAGCCAGGAGCTAACTATGGCTACACCTTC
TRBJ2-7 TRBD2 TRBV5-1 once CASSQGLAASYEQYF TGCGCCAGCAGTCAGGGACTAGCGGCTTCCTACGAGCAGTACTTC
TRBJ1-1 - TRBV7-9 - CASSPLSWNTEAFF TGTGCCAGCAGTCCTCTAAGTTGGAACACTGAAGCTTTCTTT
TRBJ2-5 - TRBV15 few CATSRWAGETQYF TGTGCCACCAGCAGATGGGCTGGGGAGACCCAGTACTTC
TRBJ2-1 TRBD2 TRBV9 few CASSVGGSGSNEQFF TGTGCCAGCAGCGTAGGGGGTAGCGGGAGTAATGAGCAGTTCTTC
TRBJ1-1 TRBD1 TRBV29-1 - CSVEGRGTTEAFF TGCAGCGTTGAGGGCAGGGGGACCACTGAAGCTTTCTTT
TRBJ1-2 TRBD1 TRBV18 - CASSPPGTGSYGYTF TGTGCCAGCTCACCGCCCGGGACAGGGTCTTATGGCTACACCTTC
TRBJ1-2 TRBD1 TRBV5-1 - CASSSEPLRDRSNYGYTF TGCGCCAGCAGCTCCGAACCCCTCCGGGACAGAAGTAACTATGGCTACACCTTC
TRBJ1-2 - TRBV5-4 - CASSTGQRPYGYTF TGTGCCAGCAGCACCGGGCAGAGGCCGTATGGCTACACCTTC
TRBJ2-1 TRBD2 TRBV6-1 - CASSPTSTRSNEQFF TGTGCCAGCAGCCCGACTAGCACACGGTCCAATGAGCAGTTCTTC
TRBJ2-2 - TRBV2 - CASTSLLANTGELFF TGTGCCAGCACAAGCCTCCTAGCGAACACCGGGGAGCTGTTTTTT
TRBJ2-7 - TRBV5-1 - CASSSGTGSYEQYF TGCGCCAGCAGCTCCGGGACGGGATCCTACGAGCAGTACTTC
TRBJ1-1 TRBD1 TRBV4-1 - CASSQEQGGLPEAFF TGCGCCAGCAGCCAAGAACAGGGGGGACTTCCAGAAGCTTTCTTT
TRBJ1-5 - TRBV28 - CASSLRVHNQPQHF TGTGCCAGCAGTTTAAGGGTTCACAATCAGCCCCAGCATTTT